This is a list of T cell receptor beta chains from one sample in a study of control samples from healthy donors and cancer patients. Using immunoSEQ multiplex PCR, the repertoire was profiled, and TCRdb retains in-frame clones only, with some absent. The repertoire includes 70,000 to 80,000 clones, 85% to 90% of them detected once, and 1.9% sits in the top ten. The sequenced sample consisted of PBMCs. The receptors derive from a woman in her sixties with head and neck cancer. The CDR3 runs from the conserved cysteine through the conserved F or W. Fields, in order: J gene, clone size, D gene, CDR3 length, V gene, CDR3 DNA, CDR3 protein. A D gene is named only where the DNA matches it firmly. The size field is filled for only some rows; it gives once, few, many or a size class.

J gene: TRBJ1-1; clone size: -; D gene: TRBD1; CDR3 length: 15; V gene: TRBV7-9; CDR3 DNA: TGTGCCAGCAGCTTAGGAGGGGGCAATTCCGCTGAAGCTTTCTTT; CDR3 protein: CASSLGGGNSAEAFF
J gene: TRBJ2-3; clone size: -; D gene: -; CDR3 length: 13; V gene: TRBV6-5; CDR3 DNA: TGTGCCAGCAGACCGGGCCGCACAGATACGCAGTATTTT; CDR3 protein: CASRPGRTDTQYF
J gene: TRBJ2-2; clone size: once; D gene: -; CDR3 length: 14; V gene: TRBV7-8; CDR3 DNA: TGTGCCAGCAGCTTAGCAATGAACACCGGGGAGCTGTTTTTT; CDR3 protein: CASSLAMNTGELFF
J gene: TRBJ2-1; clone size: -; D gene: -; CDR3 length: 14; V gene: TRBV6-4; CDR3 DNA: TGTGCCAGCAGTGCAGGAATACAGGACAATGAGCAGTTCTTC; CDR3 protein: CASSAGIQDNEQFF
J gene: TRBJ1-6; clone size: -; D gene: -; CDR3 length: 15; V gene: TRBV5-4; CDR3 DNA: TGTGCCAGCATGGGGCGAACGTCCTATAATTCACCCCTCCACTTT; CDR3 protein: CASMGRTSYNSPLHF
J gene: TRBJ2-2; clone size: -; D gene: TRBD1; CDR3 length: 17; V gene: TRBV5-4; CDR3 DNA: TGTGCCAGCAGCTCCATCCCCGGGACAGCGAACACCGGGGAGCTGTTTTTT; CDR3 protein: CASSSIPGTANTGELFF
J gene: TRBJ2-1; clone size: -; D gene: TRBD2; CDR3 length: 17; V gene: TRBV6-4; CDR3 DNA: TGTGCCAGCAGTGACTCATTGGGGTTAGCGGGGCTGACTGAGCAGTTCTTC; CDR3 protein: CASSDSLGLAGLTEQFF
J gene: TRBJ1-5; clone size: -; D gene: TRBD1; CDR3 length: 16; V gene: TRBV28; CDR3 DNA: TGTGCCAGCAGGTTTACAGGGGGCCGCTCGGGCCAGCCCCAGCATTTT; CDR3 protein: CASRFTGGRSGQPQHF
J gene: TRBJ2-1; clone size: few; D gene: TRBD1; CDR3 length: 13; V gene: TRBV5-4; CDR3 DNA: TGTGCCAGCAGCATTGACAGGGGTCGGGAGCAGTTCTTC; CDR3 protein: CASSIDRGREQFF
J gene: TRBJ2-7; clone size: -; D gene: -; CDR3 length: 14; V gene: TRBV6-6; CDR3 DNA: TGTGCCAGCACCCCTGGGGTTGGGTACTACGAGCAGTACTTC; CDR3 protein: CASTPGVGYYEQYF
J gene: TRBJ2-7; clone size: -; D gene: -; CDR3 length: 11; V gene: TRBV6-5; CDR3 DNA: TGTGCCAGCAGGAATGAGGGTGGGCAGTACTTC; CDR3 protein: CASRNEGGQYF
J gene: TRBJ1-2; clone size: -; D gene: TRBD1; CDR3 length: 14; V gene: TRBV28; CDR3 DNA: TGTGCCAGCAGTTTATCGGACAGGGTGGATGGCTACACCTTC; CDR3 protein: CASSLSDRVDGYTF
J gene: TRBJ1-2; clone size: -; D gene: TRBD1; CDR3 length: 14; V gene: TRBV18; CDR3 DNA: TGTGCCAGCTCTCCCACAGGGGAGGGCTATGGCTACACCTTC; CDR3 protein: CASSPTGEGYGYTF
J gene: TRBJ1-2; clone size: once; D gene: TRBD1; CDR3 length: 18; V gene: TRBV4-2; CDR3 DNA: TGTGCCAGCAGCCAAGAGGGGACAGGGGGCTCGTTAGGCTATGGCTACACCTTC; CDR3 protein: CASSQEGTGGSLGYGYTF
J gene: TRBJ1-6; clone size: -; D gene: TRBD1; CDR3 length: 15; V gene: TRBV7-2; CDR3 DNA: TGTGCCAGCAGCCAGGTGGGACAGGCTAGTTCACCCCTCCACTTT; CDR3 protein: CASSQVGQASSPLHF
J gene: TRBJ2-2; clone size: -; D gene: -; CDR3 length: 14; V gene: TRBV11-3; CDR3 DNA: TGTGCCAGCAGCTTAGAGAGGGACACCGGGGAGCTGTTTTTT; CDR3 protein: CASSLERDTGELFF
J gene: TRBJ2-4; clone size: -; D gene: -; CDR3 length: 15; V gene: TRBV6-5; CDR3 DNA: TGTGCCAGCAGTTCGGTAGACTGGGGCAAAAACATTCAGTACTTC; CDR3 protein: CASSSVDWGKNIQYF
J gene: TRBJ1-6; clone size: -; D gene: -; CDR3 length: 14; V gene: TRBV3-1/TRBV3-2; CDR3 DNA: TGTGCCAGCAGCCAAGGTCCGGGAGAAACTCCCCTCCACTTT; CDR3 protein: CASSQGPGETPLHF
J gene: TRBJ2-5; clone size: -; D gene: TRBD2; CDR3 length: 14; V gene: TRBV6-5; CDR3 DNA: TGTGCCAGCAAAGGCGGGAGGGCCGAAGAGACCCAGTACTTC; CDR3 protein: CASKGGRAEETQYF
J gene: TRBJ1-1; clone size: -; D gene: TRBD1; CDR3 length: 13; V gene: TRBV5-1; CDR3 DNA: TGCGCCAGTAGGGGACAGCAGAACACTGAAGCTTTCTTT; CDR3 protein: CASRGQQNTEAFF
J gene: TRBJ2-1; clone size: -; D gene: TRBD2; CDR3 length: 17; V gene: TRBV18; CDR3 DNA: TGTGCCAGCTCACTCTTGGGACTAGCGGAGATCGGTTATGAGCAGTTCTTC; CDR3 protein: CASSLLGLAEIGYEQFF
J gene: TRBJ2-5; clone size: -; D gene: -; CDR3 length: 10; V gene: TRBV3-1/TRBV3-2; CDR3 DNA: TGTGCCAGCAGCCAAGAGAATCAGTACTTC; CDR3 protein: CASSQENQYF
J gene: TRBJ1-4; clone size: -; D gene: -; CDR3 length: 13; V gene: TRBV4-2; CDR3 DNA: TGTGCCAGCAGCCAGGAGGTTGGGGAAAAACTGTTTTTT; CDR3 protein: CASSQEVGEKLFF
J gene: TRBJ1-6; clone size: -; D gene: -; CDR3 length: 18; V gene: TRBV5-5; CDR3 DNA: TGTGCCAGCAGCTTTCGCTTGGGACAAACGATCTATAATTCACCCCTCCACTTT; CDR3 protein: CASSFRLGQTIYNSPLHF
J gene: TRBJ2-3; clone size: -; D gene: -; CDR3 length: 16; V gene: TRBV9; CDR3 DNA: TGTGCCAGCAGCGTCCAGCCTAGCGTCCGCACAGATACGCAGTATTTT; CDR3 protein: CASSVQPSVRTDTQYF
J gene: TRBJ1-2; clone size: -; D gene: -; CDR3 length: 14; V gene: TRBV19; CDR3 DNA: TGTGCCAGTAGTATAGTGGCCGACTACTATGGCTACACCTTC; CDR3 protein: CASSIVADYYGYTF
J gene: TRBJ2-5; clone size: once; D gene: TRBD2; CDR3 length: 16; V gene: TRBV28; CDR3 DNA: TGTGCCAGCAGTTCCCGGCGGGAGGGAGGTAGAGAGACCCAGTACTTC; CDR3 protein: CASSSRREGGRETQYF
J gene: TRBJ2-3; clone size: once; D gene: -; CDR3 length: 17; V gene: TRBV7-9; CDR3 DNA: TGTGCCAGCAGCCCGTTTCCGGGACCCAAGCTGGGAGATACGCAGTATTTT; CDR3 protein: CASSPFPGPKLGDTQYF
J gene: TRBJ1-2; clone size: -; D gene: -; CDR3 length: 14; V gene: TRBV7-9; CDR3 DNA: TGTGCCAGCAGCTTAGGAGGCCCGCGATATGGCTACACCTTC; CDR3 protein: CASSLGGPRYGYTF
J gene: TRBJ1-2; clone size: -; D gene: TRBD1; CDR3 length: 16; V gene: TRBV3-1/TRBV3-2; CDR3 DNA: TGTGCCAGCAGCCATGACAGGGGGAATGAAAACTATGGCTACACCTTC; CDR3 protein: CASSHDRGNENYGYTF
J gene: TRBJ2-3; clone size: -; D gene: -; CDR3 length: 14; V gene: TRBV5-1; CDR3 DNA: TGCGCCAGCAGCTTAGCAAAGGGCACAGATACGCAGTATTTT; CDR3 protein: CASSLAKGTDTQYF
J gene: TRBJ2-5; clone size: -; D gene: -; CDR3 length: 13; V gene: TRBV12-3/TRBV12-4; CDR3 DNA: TGTGCCAGCAGTCCCCATCGGCAAGAGACCCAGTACTTC; CDR3 protein: CASSPHRQETQYF
J gene: TRBJ2-5; clone size: -; D gene: TRBD2; CDR3 length: 16; V gene: TRBV30; CDR3 DNA: TGTGCCTGGAGTGGAATCGGACTAGCGGGAGATGAGACCCAGTACTTC; CDR3 protein: CAWSGIGLAGDETQYF
J gene: TRBJ2-5; clone size: -; D gene: TRBD2; CDR3 length: 16; V gene: TRBV5-1; CDR3 DNA: TGCGCCAGCAGCTTGGATGGTAGCGGGGGCGCGGAGACCCAGTACTTC; CDR3 protein: CASSLDGSGGAETQYF
J gene: TRBJ2-3; clone size: -; D gene: TRBD2; CDR3 length: 19; V gene: TRBV7-9; CDR3 DNA: TGTGCCAGCACCGAATTGGTCGGCGGGAGGTGGACTAGCACAGATACGCAGTATTTT; CDR3 protein: CASTELVGGRWTSTDTQYF
J gene: TRBJ2-5; clone size: -; D gene: -; CDR3 length: 11; V gene: TRBV6-5; CDR3 DNA: TGTGCCAGCAGTTACCATGGGACCCAGTACTTC; CDR3 protein: CASSYHGTQYF
J gene: TRBJ2-3; clone size: -; D gene: -; CDR3 length: 16; V gene: TRBV4-1; CDR3 DNA: TGCGCCAGCAGCCAAGTTATAATACTGCCCCCCTATACGCAGTATTTT; CDR3 protein: CASSQVIILPPYTQYF
J gene: TRBJ2-4; clone size: -; D gene: TRBD1; CDR3 length: 16; V gene: TRBV6-6; CDR3 DNA: TGTGCCAGCAGTACAGGACAGGGACTAGCCAAAAACATTCAGTACTTC; CDR3 protein: CASSTGQGLAKNIQYF
J gene: TRBJ2-1; clone size: -; D gene: TRBD1; CDR3 length: 15; V gene: TRBV19; CDR3 DNA: TGTGCCAGTAGTGTCACCGGGACAGTGAACAATGAGCAGTTCTTC; CDR3 protein: CASSVTGTVNNEQFF
J gene: TRBJ2-7; clone size: -; D gene: TRBD1; CDR3 length: 12; V gene: TRBV30; CDR3 DNA: TGTGCCTGGTACAGACAGGGTGGCGAGCAGTACTTC; CDR3 protein: CAWYRQGGEQYF
J gene: TRBJ1-5; clone size: -; D gene: TRBD1; CDR3 length: 14; V gene: TRBV19; CDR3 DNA: TGTGCCAGTAGCACCACAGGGGGAGGACAGCCCCAGCATTTT; CDR3 protein: CASSTTGGGQPQHF
J gene: TRBJ1-3; clone size: -; D gene: TRBD1; CDR3 length: 12; V gene: TRBV10-3; CDR3 DNA: TGTGCCATCGGGACAGCTGGAAACACCATATATTTT; CDR3 protein: CAIGTAGNTIYF
J gene: TRBJ2-7; clone size: once; D gene: -; CDR3 length: 15; V gene: TRBV7-3; CDR3 DNA: TGTGCCAGCAGCAGTCAGGGGGGACAGTCCTACGAGCAGTACTTC; CDR3 protein: CASSSQGGQSYEQYF
J gene: TRBJ2-5; clone size: -; D gene: -; CDR3 length: 15; V gene: TRBV7-3; CDR3 DNA: TGTGCCAGCAGCCCACAACCGGGACCACAAGAGACCCAGTACTTC; CDR3 protein: CASSPQPGPQETQYF
J gene: TRBJ1-6; clone size: few; D gene: -; CDR3 length: 17; V gene: TRBV27; CDR3 DNA: TGTGCCAGCCTCCGTGTACCGCCCAGTACCGGTAATTCACCCCTCCACTTT; CDR3 protein: CASLRVPPSTGNSPLHF
J gene: TRBJ1-2; clone size: -; D gene: TRBD1; CDR3 length: 15; V gene: TRBV27; CDR3 DNA: TGTGCCAGCAGTTTATCGGTACAGGGGGCTGGTGGCTACACCTTC; CDR3 protein: CASSLSVQGAGGYTF
J gene: TRBJ2-1; clone size: -; D gene: TRBD2; CDR3 length: 15; V gene: TRBV27; CDR3 DNA: TGTGCCAGCAGGAGACTAGCGGGAGGGAACAATGAGCAGTTCTTC; CDR3 protein: CASRRLAGGNNEQFF
J gene: TRBJ2-2; clone size: -; D gene: TRBD2; CDR3 length: 15; V gene: TRBV6-5; CDR3 DNA: TGTGCCAGCACCGGGACTAGCGGGATCACCGGGGAGCTGTTTTTT; CDR3 protein: CASTGTSGITGELFF
J gene: TRBJ2-4; clone size: -; D gene: TRBD1; CDR3 length: 17; V gene: TRBV7-9; CDR3 DNA: TGTGCCAGCAGCTCGGACAGGGGGTTGCGAGGGAAAAACATTCAGTACTTC; CDR3 protein: CASSSDRGLRGKNIQYF